This T cell receptor (beta chain) emerged from a study of cytomegalovirus exposure and HLA in healthy donors. Study-level points and caveats: While the bulk of TCR sequences proved rare, some public TCRs turned up in many donors. In vitro work confirmed that a few CMV-associated chains recognize CMV antigens.

There were likely unrecorded immune exposures, though donors were nominally healthy when sampled. PCR involved 60 Vbeta and 13 Jbeta primers. The method was immunoSEQ multiplex PCR; TCRdb's version includes in-frame clones alone and lacks a portion of them. The data show 100,000 or so clones, with about 82% seen just once and less than 9.5% held by the top ten. This CDR3 contains 15 residues. Germline V lookup: CDR1 MDHEN, CDR2 SYDVKM. After removal of 5 bases from V and 2 bases from J, the junction contained 3 bases not matched to a gene. This clone has only one observation. Its specificity is unknown.

Sequenced sample: PBMCs. This sequence originates from a man under 40 in good health and CMV-seronegative. The chain has TRBV28 and TRBJ2-1; 10 bases fit TRBD2. The CDR3 nucleotides read TGTGCCAGCAGTCTGCTAGCGGGGGCCTACAATGAGCAGTTCTTC. Its protein is CASSLLAGAYNEQFF.